Presented here are 5 T cell receptor beta chains from one specimen sequenced in a study of blood T cell repertoires in COVID-19. Repertoires were generated with immunoSEQ multiplex PCR, while TCRdb's copy carries only in-frame clones and drops some. The sample records about 83,000 clones, under 80% being singletons. Specimen: peripheral blood. These receptors came from a woman of 80 years or more with active or convalescent COVID-19.

The rearrangement joins TRBV10-2 to TRBJ2-1, with 7 bases lining up with TRBD1. Trimming took 2 bases from V and 8 from J; bases not matched to a gene: 9. Per germline, CDR1 WSHSY and CDR2 SAAADI. The CDR3 covers 15 residues. The CDR3 coding sequence is TGCGCCAGCAGTGAGATCAACAGGGGAAGCTATGAGCAGTTCTTC. It is translated as CASSEINRGSYEQFF.

This clone occurred once. The chain combines TRBV19 with TRBJ1-5; TRBD1 aligns across 7 bases. V shed 5 bases, J shed 6 bases, and the junction held 10 bases outside the gene matches. The CDR3 sequence is 15 residues long. Per germline, CDR1 LNHDA and CDR2 SQIVND (reference sequence). The CDR3 loop is CASSPVTGPGQPQHF. CDR3 DNA sequence: TGTGCCAGTAGTCCGGTGACAGGGCCGGGTCAGCCCCAGCATTTT.

This clone has ten or more counts. The chain has TRBV13 and TRBJ1-5; no definite D call. V lost 0 bases and J lost 8, with 11 bases in between. Per the germline V gene, CDR1 is PRHDT and CDR2 is FYEKMQ (reference sequence). This CDR3 is built from 14 residues. CDR3 DNA sequence: TGTGCCAGCAGCTTAGGGGCAGGAACCAAGCCCCAGCATTTT. Its translation is CASSLGAGTKPQHF.

V gene TRBV7-6 combines with J gene TRBJ2-2; perhaps TRBD1 as D (5 bases). The CDR3 spans 16 residues. CDR1 is SGHVS, CDR2 FNYEAQ, per germline. V was trimmed by 5 bases and J by 0 bases, leaving 13 bases between them. In nucleotides, the CDR3 is TGTGCCAGCAGCCCGACAGTATCTTCGAACACCGGGGAGCTGTTTTTT. Translating gives CASSPTVSSNTGELFF.

The chain joins TRBV6-5 to TRBJ2-2; D is ambiguous. This CDR3 has 14 amino acids. Germline V gives CDR1 MNHEY, CDR2 SVGAGI. The V end lost 7 bases, the J end lost 6 bases, and 15 bases lay between the germline ends. CDR3 nucleotides: TGTGCCAGCAAGTCCCCGTCCCAGTCCGGGGAGCTGTTTTTT. Protein sequence: CASKSPSQSGELFF.